This T cell receptor beta chain was sequenced during a study of blood T cell repertoires in COVID-19. In the study overall: T cells, B-cell-depleted T cells, or PBMCs provided the cDNA or gDNA that served as material.

Germline CDR1 ENHRY, CDR2 SYGVKD. The CDR3 covers 16 residues. V gave up 9 bases and J gave up 2 bases, with 21 bases separating them. Original processing notes: By means of reference gene primer amplification, nucleated cell counts were estimated. Generated by immunoSEQ multiplex PCR, the TCRdb table keeps only in-frame clones and is missing some. V and J calls and clone size follow that table, whereas D and trimming were derived from the DNA. Among about 170,000 clones listed, roughly 84% were seen once. This receptor was obtained from a woman of 80 years or more with active or convalescent COVID-19. This sequence joins TRBV10-3 and TRBJ2-3; a weak D match, TRBD2 (7 bases). The sequenced sample consisted of peripheral blood. For the CDR3, the DNA is TGTGCCATTGGGGGCGGCGCGGGAGCCCACACAGATACGCAGTATTTT. Translating it yields CAIGGGAGAHTDTQYF.